This T cell receptor beta chain was identified in a study of long-term antiretroviral therapy in people with HIV. This CDR3 contains 15 residues. Germline-derived CDR1 and CDR2 are SGHAT and FQNNGV. Every single participant having HIV got treatment inside the United States. Before they underwent DNA extraction, samples held about 1-10 million cryopreserved PBMC. As concerns this clone: Antigen unknown. At one of its ends the junction is not consistent with the germline gene, which may arise from a read error.

Sequencing relied on immunoSEQ assay v3.0, run at survey level. The table came from immunoSEQ multiplex PCR; TCRdb's copy has only in-frame clones and leaves some out. The sample holds tens of thousands of clones, around nine tenths seen once. Study observations and caveats: Subsequent to ART, diversity was augmented yet persisted below that of transplant donor controls. Blood draws took place between about 2003 and 2018 and possibly involved older ART regimens.

This specimen was unsorted PBMCs, taken 0.6 years after starting antiretroviral therapy. The rearrangement links TRBV11-2 to TRBJ2-5, with TRBD2 matching over 11 bases. This receptor was identified in a man in his sixties with HIV. The DNA of the CDR3 is TGTGCCAGCAGCCCGGGACTAGCGGTGCAAGAGGCCCAGTACTTC. It is translated as CASSPGLAVQEAQYF.